This note documents a single T cell receptor beta chain sequence. What it binds is not known. The data originate from a study of cytomegalovirus exposure and HLA in healthy donors. Findings and caveats of the study: For most TCR sequences rarity was the rule, although some public TCRs occurred in many donors. In vitro data verified a few CMV-associated chains as specific for CMV antigens. In an earlier analysis, about 87% or about 30%: the productive usage of most TCR beta V segments.

This CDR3 is 15 amino acids long. The V end lost 0 bases, the J end lost 1 base, and 10 bases lay between the germline ends. CDR1 and CDR2 from the germline V gene are KGHSH and LQKENI. Both 60 Vbeta primers and 13 Jbeta primers went into the PCR. Data came from immunoSEQ multiplex PCR; TCRdb stores just in-frame clones and leaves some out. The profile shows 63,000 or so clones, approximately 81% of them singletons. The chain has TRBV18 and TRBJ2-7; possibly TRBD1 for D (5 bases). This TCR derives from a woman aged 25 to 39 in good health and CMV-seropositive. The sample comprised PBMCs. The CDR3 sequence: CASSPPITGSYEQYF. For the CDR3, the DNA is TGTGCCAGCTCACCACCTATCACAGGTTCCTACGAGCAGTACTTC.